This entry features one TCR beta chain sequence. The antigen is undetermined. One end of the junction varies from germline; a read error may be responsible. Amplification of TCR alpha and beta CDR3 regions from RNA used iRepertoire nested multiplex PCR. For one-step reverse transcription and amplification, about 85-400 ng of tissue mRNA or PBMC total RNA was used. TCRdb re-called the multiplex PCR reads through MiXCR, storing one row per CDR3 protein. The sample lists about 93,000 distinct CDR3 sequences, around 37% occurring once. This specimen comes from a study of glioma-infiltrating T cells. Germline CDR1 and CDR2: MDHEN and SYDVKM. CDR3 length equals 14 residues. The study's findings and limits: Only very few CDR3 sequences appeared in both tissue and blood. Non-neoplastic patients had below-expected tissue-blood divergence, while all gliomas exceeded expectation.

The specimen sequenced was glioma tissue, nonneoplastic brain tissue, or PBMCs (not recorded which). This chain links TRBV28 with TRBJ2-5; D could derive from TRBD1 or TRBD2 (5 bases each). This clonotype was sampled from a human donor with low-grade glioma or glioblastoma, undergoing nonglioma brain surgery, or in good health (not recorded which). The CDR3 sequence is CASSGNGEGETKYF. Here the CDR3 DNA reads TGTGCCAGCAGTGGGAACGGGGAAGGGGAGACCAAGTACTTC.